One sample yielded the 32 T cell receptor beta chains listed below, sequenced in a study of T cells in Graves' hyperthyroidism and ophthalmopathy. RNA transcripts gave rise to amplified TCR beta CDR3 regions. The HTBI set primed first-round TCR CDR3 RT-PCR. MiXCR, applied by TCRdb to the multiplex PCR reads, yields one record per CDR3 protein. The sample contains around 450,000 distinct CDR3 sequences, about 15% of which appear only once. The sample was blood. These receptors originate from a woman under 30 with Graves' hyperthyroidism.

The genes are TRBV3-1 and TRBJ2-3; 13 bases line up with TRBD2. This CDR3 has 15 residues. CDR1 LGHDT and CDR2 YNNKEL come from the germline V gene (reference sequence). J gave up 3 bases and V 3 bases, and 0 bases lay outside the gene matches. CDR3 loop: CASSQTSGGTDTQYF. DNA for the CDR3: TGTGCCAGCAGCCAGACTAGCGGGGGGACAGATACGCAGTATTTT.

This clonotype has a count of ten or more. V usage is TRBV6-1 and J usage is TRBJ1-6; D is unresolved. CDR3 length: 11 amino acids. V was clipped by 11 bases and J by 7 bases, with 9 bases between them. The germline V gene has CDR1 MNHNS and CDR2 SASEGT. The CDR3 nucleotides read TGTGCCGGCGGACTAAATTCACCCCTCCACTTT. Protein: CAGGLNSPLHF.

In its sample, this clonotype was seen a few times. The chain employs TRBV29-1 and TRBJ1-2; the D is unclear. V was pared by 4 bases and J by 6 bases, with 9 bases between. The CDR3 has 11 amino acids. From germline, CDR1 is SQVTM and CDR2 ANQGSEA. The CDR3 region has the DNA TGCAGCGTTGCATTCGCTCATGGCTACACCTTC. It translates to CSVAFAHGYTF.

This clonotype was found many times. This chain links TRBV2 with TRBJ2-5; 7 positions match TRBD1. Germline V CDR1 and CDR2: SNHLY, FYNNEI. The junction had 9 bases not matched to a gene; V was cut back by 2 bases and J by 3 bases. The CDR3 is 16 amino acids. In DNA, the CDR3 is TGTGCCAGCAGTGAACAACGGGCCAGGGGGAAAGAGACCCAGTACTTC. Residues: CASSEQRARGKETQYF. Combining the CDR3 with reference TRBV2 and TRBJ2-5 gives the whole variable domain EPEVTQTPSHQVTQMGQEVILRCVPISNHLYFYWYRQILGQKVEFLVSFYNNEISEKSEIFDDQFSVERPDGSNFTLKIRSTKLEDSAMYFCASSEQRARGKETQYFGPGTRLLVL.

A few counts support this clonotype. The rearrangement links TRBV5-1 to TRBJ2-1; 10 bases fit TRBD2. The CDR3 has 17 residues. CDR1 and CDR2 from the germline V gene are SGHRS and YFSETQ. Germline trimming cut 3 bases from V and 2 bases from J; bases unmatched to any gene: 8. The CDR3 sequence: CASSSPSLAGAYNEQFF. The DNA for the CDR3 is TGCGCCAGCAGCTCACCATCCCTAGCGGGGGCCTACAATGAGCAGTTCTTC.

This clonotype was found many times. The chain has TRBV10-3 and TRBJ2-5, with D tentatively TRBD1 (5 bases). The CDR3 is 14 amino acids. V was shortened by 3 bases and J by 4 bases, with 12 bases between the two germline ends. The germline V gene has CDR1 ENHRY and CDR2 SYGVKD. The CDR3 DNA sequence: TGTGCCATCAGTGACCCCAGGGTGGGAGAGACCCAGTACTTC. Translating gives CAISDPRVGETQYF.

The sample holds many counts of this clonotype. Here the CDR3 reads CSATGRPNTGELFF. The CDR3 nucleotides read TGCAGTGCCACGGGACGGCCGAACACCGGGGAGCTGTTTTTT. This chain links TRBV20-1 with TRBJ2-2, with D tentatively TRBD1 or TRBD2 (5 bases each). This CDR3 contains 14 residues. V lost 6 bases to trimming and J lost 0 bases, with 11 bases between them. Germline CDR1 is DFQATT and CDR2 is SNEGSKA (reference sequence).

In its sample, this clonotype was seen a few times. The V and J genes are TRBV24-1 and TRBJ1-5; 9 nucleotides agree with TRBD1. CDR1 is KGHDR, CDR2 SFDVKD, per germline. The junction had 4 bases not matched to a gene; V was cut back by 4 bases and J by 7 bases. This CDR3 has 14 residues. This chain's CDR3 is CATSDAGQGQPQHF. CDR3 DNA: TGTGCCACCAGTGACGCGGGACAGGGACAGCCCCAGCATTTT.

The chain has TRBV5-1 and TRBJ2-5, with D possibly matching TRBD1 (7 bases). V was cut by 4 bases and J by 5 bases, with 18 bases left in between. This CDR3 spans 15 amino acids. Germline CDR1 reads SGHRS; CDR2 reads YFSETQ. CDR3 nucleotide sequence: TGCGCCAGCAGCGCGACGGTCCAGGGGGGCGAGACCCAGTACTTC. Its translation: CASSATVQGGETQYF.

This clonotype was detected many times. The chain couples TRBV20-1 to TRBJ1-4; possible D gene TRBD1, 5 bases. The V end lost 6 bases, the J end lost 8 bases, and 19 bases lay between the germline ends. Germline values: CDR1 DFQATT, CDR2 SNEGSKA (reference sequence). The CDR3 sequence is 14 residues long. CDR3 amino acids: CSAGPGDKYEKLFF. CDR3 bases: TGCAGTGCCGGACCGGGGGATAAATACGAAAAACTGTTTTTT.

This clonotype has a count of ten or more. CDR3 coding DNA: TGCAGTGCTAGAGATCATAACGGAGGTCCCTACGAGCAGTACTTC. Translating it yields CSARDHNGGPYEQYF. The chain employs TRBV20-1 and TRBJ2-7, with D tentatively TRBD2 (5 bases). Germline assignment: CDR1 DFQATT and CDR2 SNEGSKA (reference sequence). Trimming removed 0 bases from V and 2 bases from J, with 14 bases in between. The CDR3 totals 15 residues.

At least ten counts were recorded for this clonotype. The genes are TRBV6-1 and TRBJ1-5; 10 positions agree with TRBD1. The length of the CDR3 is 16 residues. V shed 6 bases and J 3 bases; nucleotides not matched to a gene: 8. From germline, CDR1 is MNHNS and CDR2 SASEGT. CDR3 in DNA: TGTGCCAGCAGAGGACAGGGGGGCTTTTCCAATCAGCCCCAGCATTTT. It translates to CASRGQGGFSNQPQHF.

This clonotype was observed a handful of times. The chain recombines TRBV4-1 with TRBJ1-3; D uncertain. The CDR3 is 13 amino acids. The V gene lost 1 base and the J gene lost 9 bases, with 10 bases spanning the gap. Germline CDR1 reads MGHRA; CDR2 reads YSYEKL. Here the CDR3 DNA reads TGCGCCAGCAGCCAAGTCGAGGACCTCACCATATATTTT. It codes for CASSQVEDLTIYF.

This clonotype has a count of ten or more. The V call is TRBV10-3, the J call TRBJ2-3; D call uncertain. V lost 4 bases and J lost 2, with 10 bases in between. Looked up from germline, CDR1 is ENHRY and CDR2 is SYGVKD. This CDR3 has 14 residues. Here the CDR3 DNA reads TGTGCCATCAGTGTTTCGGCAGACACAGATACGCAGTATTTT. This codes for CAISVSADTDTQYF.

The V call is TRBV6-1, the J call TRBJ2-7; TRBD2 aligns across 7 bases. CDR1 and CDR2 (germline): MNHNS, SASEGT. The CDR3 sequence is 14 residues long. Trimming cost V 7 bases and J 0 bases; bases outside gene matches: 6. The CDR3 coding sequence is TGTGCCAGCAACTCTGGCGGGAGCTCCTACGAGCAGTACTTC. This codes for CASNSGGSSYEQYF.

This clonotype was counted a few times. This chain uses TRBV7-3 with TRBJ2-3, with 12 positions matching TRBD1. The CDR3 spans 17 residues. Germline V gene lookup returns CDR1 SGHTA and CDR2 FQGTGA. The V and J ends lost 0 bases and 4 bases, in that order; junction bases with no gene match: 5. The CDR3 spells CASSLTTGTGGADTQYF. CDR3 DNA sequence: TGTGCCAGCAGCTTAACGACCGGGACAGGGGGCGCAGATACGCAGTATTTT.

The sample holds a few counts of this clonotype. The chain recombines TRBV5-5 with TRBJ2-3; D perhaps matches TRBD2 (6 bases). Between the trimmed V and J ends, which lost 6 bases and 1 base, there was a span of 12 bases. Germline values: CDR1 SGHKS, CDR2 YYEKEE (reference sequence). CDR3 length: 14 residues. CDR3 region: CASIRRAGTDTQYF. The CDR3 nucleotides read TGTGCCAGCATCCGGAGGGCAGGCACAGATACGCAGTATTTT. Full variable domain (remainder filled in from reference TRBV5-5 and TRBJ2-3): DAGVTQSPTHLIKTRGQQVTLRCSPISGHKSVSWYQQVLGQGPQFIFQYYEKEERGRGNFPDRFSARQFPNYSSELNVNALLLGDSALYLCASIRRAGTDTQYFGPGTRLTVL.

This clonotype has ten or more counts. The chain recombines TRBV3-1 with TRBJ2-7; 14 nucleotides line up with TRBD2. The CDR3 is 16 residues long. Per the germline V gene, CDR1 is LGHDT and CDR2 is YNNKEL (reference sequence). V gave up 5 bases and J gave up 2 bases; unmatched junction bases: 5. CDR3: CASSSWTSGGTYEQYF. The DNA of the CDR3 is TGTGCCAGCAGCTCTTGGACTAGCGGGGGGACCTACGAGCAGTACTTC.

The chain has TRBV6-2 or TRBV6-3 and TRBJ2-3; tentative D call: TRBD2 (6 bases). The CDR3 sequence is 15 residues long. V gave up 3 bases and J gave up 2 bases, with 12 bases separating them. The germline V gene encodes CDR1 MNHEY and CDR2 SVGEGT. The CDR3 protein is CASSYGDSNTDTQYF. The CDR3 DNA follows: TGTGCCAGCAGTTATGGGGACTCGAACACAGATACGCAGTATTTT.

This clonotype was counted ten times or more. This chain connects TRBV15 to TRBJ2-3; a weak D match, TRBD2 (5 bases). CDR1 and CDR2 from the germline V gene are LNHNV and YYDKDF (reference sequence). The CDR3 is 21 amino acids. The V end lost 0 bases, the J end lost 0 bases, and 25 bases lay between the germline ends. The CDR3 sequence is CATSRDLRGVTRRSSTDTQYF. In DNA form, the CDR3 reads TGTGCCACCAGCAGAGATCTCCGGGGTGTGACTCGTAGATCTAGCACAGATACGCAGTATTTT.

This clonotype was recorded a few times. This may be a read error, as it is one base from a much larger clone. This chain joins TRBV6-1 and TRBJ1-2; no reliable D call. The CDR3 has 14 residues. Germline V gives CDR1 MNHNS, CDR2 SASEGT. V was pared by 5 bases and J by 8 bases, with 18 bases between. CDR3: CASSLEPRVDGYTF. CDR3 DNA sequence: TGTGCCAGCAGTCTCGAGCCCCGGGTTGACGGCTACACCTTC.

The table lists this clonotype with many counts. The genes are TRBV20-1 and TRBJ2-7; 7 nucleotides align to TRBD1. This CDR3 has 15 amino acids. The V gene end was trimmed by 2 bases and the J gene end by 0 bases; junction bases not matched to a gene: 7. Germline V gives CDR1 DFQATT, CDR2 SNEGSKA (reference sequence). As DNA, the CDR3 is TGCAGTGCTAGACCTGGACAGGTGAGCTCCTACGAGCAGTACTTC. This sequence encodes CSARPGQVSSYEQYF.

This clonotype has a count of ten or more. V usage is TRBV13 and J usage is TRBJ1-3; D is unclear. The V gene's germline CDR1 is PRHDT and CDR2 FYEKMQ (reference sequence). V was clipped by 3 bases and J by 1 base, with 7 bases between them. This CDR3 contains 14 residues. This chain's CDR3 is CASSLAESGNTIYF. DNA for the CDR3: TGTGCCAGCAGCTTGGCAGAGTCTGGAAACACCATATATTTT.

In this sample, this clonotype turned up many times. This sequence joins TRBV11-3 and TRBJ2-5; no firm D call. Germline V gives CDR1 SGHNT, CDR2 YENEEA. The V end was cut by 5 bases, the J end by 3 bases, with 13 bases between. The CDR3 sequence is 14 residues long. The CDR3 sequence: CASSTDGEEETQYF. The CDR3 nucleotides read TGTGCCAGCAGCACGGACGGAGAAGAAGAGACCCAGTACTTC.

This clonotype was seen ten or more times. The J gene is TRBJ2-5, the V gene TRBV5-1, with D perhaps TRBD2 (6 bases). The CDR3 is made up of 18 amino acids. The V gene lost 0 bases and the J gene lost 1 base, with 19 bases spanning the gap. Germline CDR1 and CDR2: SGHRS and YFSETQ. The CDR3 loop reads CASSLVGGARGRQETQYF. The CDR3, as DNA: TGCGCCAGCAGCTTGGTGGGTGGTGCGCGGGGTCGCCAAGAGACCCAGTACTTC.

This clonotype was observed many times. A junction boundary mismatches the germline segment, possibly from a read error. The rearrangement joins TRBV12-5 to TRBJ2-1; no definite D call. CDR1 is LGHNT, CDR2 FRNRAP, per germline. The CDR3 extends over 12 amino acids. Here the CDR3 reads CASGLARSEQFF. In DNA, the CDR3 is TGTGCTAGTGGCTTGGCACGGAGTGAGCAGTTCTTC.

The chain links TRBV2 to TRBJ1-1; 10 bases are a match to TRBD1. The CDR3 is 14 amino acids. V shed 5 bases, J shed 4 bases, and the junction held 4 bases outside the gene matches. The germline V gene encodes CDR1 SNHLY and CDR2 FYNNEI. Written as DNA, the CDR3 is TGTGCCAGCAGTTGGGACAGGGGTCGCACTGAAGCTTTCTTT. Its translation is CASSWDRGRTEAFF.

The chain couples TRBV19 to TRBJ2-2; tentative D call: TRBD2 (6 bases). The CDR3 runs to 15 residues. The V end lost 2 bases, the J end lost 4 bases, and 11 bases lay between the germline ends. From germline, CDR1 is LNHDA and CDR2 SQIVND (reference sequence). This CDR3 is CASSILGGSTGELFF. The CDR3 region has the DNA TGTGCCAGTAGTATACTGGGGGGTTCCACCGGGGAGCTGTTTTTT.

This clonotype showed up many times. The V gene is TRBV13, the J gene TRBJ2-1; D may correspond to TRBD1 or TRBD2 (5 bases each). The CDR3 length is 19 residues. The germline V gene has CDR1 PRHDT and CDR2 FYEKMQ (reference sequence). V was shortened by 4 bases and J by 0 bases, with 22 bases between the two germline ends. CDR3 amino acids: CASSSIGTDLFSSYNEQFF. CDR3 nucleotides: TGTGCCAGCAGCTCCATCGGGACCGACCTTTTTAGCTCCTACAATGAGCAGTTCTTC.

This chain links TRBV9 with TRBJ2-2; no clear D gene. CDR1 and CDR2 from the germline V gene are SGDLS and YYNGEE. V gave up 3 bases and J gave up 6 bases, with 12 bases separating them. The CDR3 runs to 14 residues. The CDR3 nucleotides read TGTGCCAGCAGCGCCCTCGGAGACTCCGGGGAGCTGTTTTTT. Protein product: CASSALGDSGELFF.

This clonotype was recorded a few times. This may come from a read error, since a much larger clone is one base off. The rearrangement joins TRBV7-3 to TRBJ1-2; perhaps TRBD1 as D (5 bases). This CDR3 spans 15 amino acids. CDR1 is SGHTA, CDR2 FQGTGA, per germline. The CDR3 DNA sequence: TGTGCCAACAGCCTCGGCGGGGGATCAAACTATGGCTACACCTTC. The encoded protein is CANSLGGGSNYGYTF.

This clonotype appeared a single time. The chain recombines TRBV10-1 with TRBJ2-7; D possibly matches TRBD1 or TRBD2 (5 bases each). Trimming left V 0 bases short and J 3 bases short, with 9 bases between. The CDR3 consists of 14 residues. Germline assignment: CDR1 WNHNN and CDR2 SYGVQD (reference sequence). The CDR3 DNA follows: TGCGCCAGCAGTGAGTCCCGGGACCGCTACGAGCAGTACTTC. It is translated as CASSESRDRYEQYF.